This T cell receptor beta chain was identified in a study of regulatory T cells in long-lasting Graves disease. On the study more broadly: Over 5 years of antithyroid drugs plus positive TSH receptor antibodies defined persistent Graves' disease.

Overall study findings and caveats: The study found lower TCR diversity in persistent Graves' patients than in newly diagnosed ones. Thyroid tissue went unstudied; only peripheral blood was examined. Small sample size may have lowered accuracy.

Indicated time point: persistent/refractory GD, antithyroid drugs over 5 years with positive TRAb. There was RNA extracted from PBMCs, and the TCR library was made from it. iRepertoire HTBI primers and Arm-PCR of CDR3 regions built TCR beta libraries. MiXCR, applied by TCRdb to the multiplex PCR reads, yields one record per CDR3 protein. The sample gives around 450,000 distinct CDR3 sequences, around a fifth of which show up once; around 7% is in the top ten. CDR1 and CDR2 from the germline V gene are SGHAT and FQNNGV. V lost 3 bases and J 7 bases, leaving 12 bases between the germline ends. The CDR3 has 14 amino acids. This clonotype was seen many times. What it binds is not known.

The TCR sequence derives from a female donor with Graves disease. Source: peripheral blood mononuclear cells (PBMCs), taken when the disease was refractory, from a patient treated with antithyroid drugs. The chain links TRBV11-2 to TRBJ1-4, with no clear D. The CDR3 coding sequence is TGTGCCAGCAGCTTGTCCCTTGGTACTGAAAAACTGTTTTTT. Translating it yields CASSLSLGTEKLFF.